The 21 T cell receptor beta chains given below trace back to one sample, sequenced in a study of CD8+ T cells in alopecia areata. Extracted RNA was reverse transcribed into cDNA, the sequencing template. Using immunoSEQ multiplex PCR, the repertoire was profiled, and TCRdb retains in-frame clones only, with some absent. The sample yields a few hundred thousand clones, just over 55% seen once. The sequencing input was CD8+ T cells sorted from blood. The receptor set was obtained from a human donor in good health.

The gene calls are TRBV6-1 and TRBJ2-7; TRBD1 aligns across 10 bases. V was pared by 6 bases and J by 6 bases, with 5 bases of the junction left unmatched. This CDR3 is built from 13 residues. Germline V gene sequence: CDR1 MNHNS, CDR2 SASEGT. CDR3 sequence (DNA): TGTGCCAGCAGCGGGACAGGGGTCGGCGAGCAGTACTTC. Amino acid sequence: CASSGTGVGEQYF.

V and J are TRBV15 and TRBJ2-3, with 10 bases matching TRBD1. The length of the CDR3 is 16 residues. Germline V CDR1 and CDR2: LNHNV, YYDKDF (reference sequence). The J segment lost 5 bases and the V segment lost 3 bases, leaving 8 bases of the junction unmatched. The DNA for the CDR3 is TGTGCCACCAGCAGTGACCGGGACAGGGGAGGAGATACGCAGTATTTT. It encodes CATSSDRDRGGDTQYF.

This clone was found a few times. V usage is TRBV2 and J usage is TRBJ1-6; 7 bases match TRBD1. Germline trimming cut 9 bases from V and 9 bases from J; bases unmatched to any gene: 20. Germline values: CDR1 SNHLY, CDR2 FYNNEI. The CDR3 is 17 amino acids. The CDR3 loop is CASLEGQQRNSISPLHF. CDR3 nucleotides: TGTGCCAGTTTAGAGGGACAGCAGAGGAACTCAATTTCACCCCTCCACTTT.

The V call is TRBV6-5, the J call TRBJ2-1; D gene ambiguous. Germline V gives CDR1 MNHEY, CDR2 SVGAGI. V was shortened by 6 bases and J by 5 bases, with 11 bases between the two germline ends. This CDR3 has 13 amino acids. The chain's CDR3 is CASRPPGNNEQFF. CDR3 in DNA: TGTGCCAGCAGGCCGCCGGGTAACAATGAGCAGTTCTTC.

The rearrangement joins TRBV13 to TRBJ2-7, with D uncertain. The germline gives CDR1 PRHDT, CDR2 FYEKMQ (reference sequence). Trimming pared 3 bases from V and 3 bases from J, leaving 3 bases between. This CDR3 region has 11 residues. In nucleotides, the CDR3 is TGTGCCAGCAGCTTGGGCTACGAGCAGTACTTC. The encoded protein is CASSLGYEQYF.

The chain employs TRBV27 and TRBJ1-1, with D possibly TRBD1 on 5 matching bases. The CDR3 contains 14 residues. V was pared by 5 bases and J by 0 bases, with 10 bases between. Germline V gene sequence: CDR1 MNHEY, CDR2 SMNVEV (reference sequence). The CDR3, as DNA: TGTGCCAGCAGTCCAAGACAGATGAACACTGAAGCTTTCTTT. Amino acids: CASSPRQMNTEAFF.

The rearrangement links TRBV15 to TRBJ2-1; 7 bases map to TRBD2. Germline CDR1 and CDR2: LNHNV and YYDKDF (reference sequence). With V trimmed by 4 bases and J by 9 bases, 9 bases remained unmatched. The CDR3 has 14 amino acids. CDR3 amino acids: CATSKAGPSGEQFF. Here the CDR3 DNA reads TGTGCCACCAGCAAAGCGGGGCCCTCAGGTGAGCAGTTCTTC.

The sample holds a few counts of this clone. The CDR3 DNA sequence: TGTGCCAGCAGTTTAGGAGGGGTGGGACAGCCCCAGCATTTT. The encoded protein is CASSLGGVGQPQHF. The V and J genes are TRBV27 and TRBJ1-5; tentative D call: TRBD1 (5 bases). CDR3 length: 14 amino acids. Trimming stripped 2 bases from V and 7 bases from J, with 12 bases between. Germline assignment: CDR1 MNHEY and CDR2 SMNVEV (reference sequence).

There are a few counts of this clone. The chain carries TRBV29-1 and TRBJ2-2, with TRBD2 as a possible D gene (5 bases). The V end was cut by 7 bases, the J end by 1 base, with 10 bases between. Germline-derived CDR1 and CDR2 are SQVTM and ANQGSEA. This CDR3 has 13 residues. In nucleotides, the CDR3 is TGCAGCGGTTTTGGAGGGAACACCGGGGAGCTGTTTTTT. As protein: CSGFGGNTGELFF.

The rearrangement links TRBV15 to TRBJ2-1; D remains unclear. V lost 1 base and J 6 bases, leaving 13 bases between the germline ends. The CDR3 length is 15 residues. Germline CDR1 is LNHNV and CDR2 is YYDKDF (reference sequence). The CDR3 DNA reads as TGTGCCACCAGCAGAGTCGGTGGTTCTTCCAATGAGCAGTTCTTC. Its protein product is CATSRVGGSSNEQFF.

In this sample, this clone turned up a few times. Other nucleotide sequences in the sample specify the same CDR3. The chain recombines TRBV7-9 with TRBJ2-3; no firm D call. The germline V gene encodes CDR1 SEHNR and CDR2 FQNEAQ (reference sequence). V shed 5 bases and J shed 3 bases, with 6 bases lying between them. This CDR3 comprises 12 residues. Here the CDR3 DNA reads TGTGCCAGCAGCAGAGGAACAGATACGCAGTATTTT. It translates to CASSRGTDTQYF.

This clone was seen ten or more times. The genes are TRBV5-5 and TRBJ2-2; perhaps D is TRBD1 or TRBD2 (5 bases each). Germline V gene sequence: CDR1 SGHKS, CDR2 YYEKEE (reference sequence). The CDR3 is 14 amino acids. Trimming took 4 bases from V and 6 from J, leaving 13 bases between them. The CDR3 protein is CASSPGVGAGELFF. The CDR3 DNA follows: TGTGCCAGCAGCCCCGGGGTGGGGGCCGGGGAGCTGTTTTTT.

The chain links TRBV2 to TRBJ2-5; 8 positions match TRBD2. This CDR3 spans 14 amino acids. Per germline, CDR1 SNHLY and CDR2 FYNNEI. With V trimmed by 8 bases and J by 5 bases, 10 bases remained unmatched. The CDR3 DNA sequence: TGTGCCAGCCGCCAGGTAGCGGGGAGGGAGACCCAGTACTTC. Protein: CASRQVAGRETQYF.

The chain recombines TRBV7-6 with TRBJ2-4, with TRBD2 identical over 11 bases. CDR1 is SGHVS, CDR2 FNYEAQ, per germline. The CDR3 consists of 16 residues. V lost 6 bases, J lost 3 bases, and 7 bases stayed unmatched. CDR3 sequence reads: CASSPSGGLGKNIQYF. Written as DNA, the CDR3 is TGTGCCAGCAGTCCTAGCGGGGGGTTGGGCAAAAACATTCAGTACTTC.

The chain has TRBV15 and TRBJ2-7, with D tentatively TRBD2 (5 bases). The V end lost 3 bases, the J end lost 4 bases, and 7 bases lay between the germline ends. The CDR3 covers 12 residues. Looked up from germline, CDR1 is LNHNV and CDR2 is YYDKDF (reference sequence). DNA of the CDR3: TGTGCCACCAGCAGGGCGGGTTACGAGCAGTACTTC. Its protein is CATSRAGYEQYF.

The chain joins TRBV2 to TRBJ2-1, with 8 bases matching TRBD2. The junction had 5 bases not matched to a gene; V was cut back by 2 bases and J by 5 bases. This CDR3 has 15 amino acids. Germline values: CDR1 SNHLY, CDR2 FYNNEI. The CDR3 nucleotides read TGTGCCAGCAGTGAATGGCTAGCGGGCGACAATGAGCAGTTCTTC. Translating gives CASSEWLAGDNEQFF.

J is TRBJ1-1 and V is TRBV13; 8 bases agree with TRBD1. Per the germline V gene, CDR1 is PRHDT and CDR2 is FYEKMQ (reference sequence). The CDR3 spans 14 residues. Trimming at V came to 2 bases and at J to 4 bases, leaving 3 bases not matched to a gene. CDR3: CASSLQGAGTEAFF. CDR3 DNA: TGTGCCAGCAGCTTACAGGGGGCCGGCACTGAAGCTTTCTTT.

This clone was seen a single time. The genes are TRBV15 and TRBJ2-1; D is perhaps TRBD1 or TRBD2 (5 bases each). The CDR3 contains 12 residues. Germline V gives CDR1 LNHNV, CDR2 YYDKDF (reference sequence). V gave up 3 bases and J gave up 15 bases, with 15 bases separating them. CDR3 in amino acids: CATSRVDGTMFF. As DNA, the CDR3 is TGTGCCACCAGCAGGGTCGACGGGACGATGTTCTTC.

This clone was seen a handful of times. The chain recombines TRBV5-6 with TRBJ1-2; D perhaps matches TRBD1 (5 bases). This CDR3 is 13 amino acids long. The germline V gene encodes CDR1 SGHDT and CDR2 YYEEEE. Trimming removed 6 bases at V and 3 bases at J, with 12 bases between. Written as DNA, the CDR3 is TGTGCCAGCACCCGGGGCAGGGACTATGGCTACACCTTC. This codes for CASTRGRDYGYTF.

There are a few counts of this clone. The rearrangement uses TRBV21-1 and TRBJ2-4; the listed D gene, TRBD1, was not tested against the DNA. TRBV21-1 is a known pseudogene. The CDR3 covers 17 residues. The CDR3 here is CASNLVRDRKDKNIQYF. The CDR3 coding sequence is TGTGCCAGCAACCTCGTTAGGGACAGGAAGGACAAAAACATTCAGTACTTC.

The chain has TRBV29-1 and TRBJ1-1; D is uncertain. The germline V gene encodes CDR1 SQVTM and CDR2 ANQGSEA. Trimming took off 4 bases at V and 4 bases at J, with 10 bases between the two ends. The CDR3 totals 12 residues. CDR3 sequence: CSVVWAVTEAFF. CDR3 nucleotide sequence: TGCAGCGTTGTGTGGGCAGTCACTGAAGCTTTCTTT. The full variable domain, with the rest looked up from reference TRBV29-1 and TRBJ1-1, is SAVISQKPSRDICQRGTSLTIQCQVDSQVTMMFWYRQQPGQSLTLIATANQGSEATYESGFVIDKFPISRPNLTFSTLTVSNMSPEDSSIYLCSVVWAVTEAFFGQGTRLTVV.